This T cell receptor (beta chain) came from a study of T cell responses to AZD1222 COVID-19 vaccine. Study in general: Pooling covered second doses at about 4 or about 12 weeks.

A word on this clone: The antigen is unknown.

General study points: Two AZD1222 doses significantly raised spike-specific TCR breadth and depth over controls. Repertoire samples came only from after the peak T cell response.

Only in-frame clones appear in the TCRdb table, and some are missing; sequencing was by immunoSEQ multiplex PCR. Among about 130,000 clones listed, approximately 90% were seen once. Sequencing used peripheral blood, obtained on day 0 of AZD1222 vaccination. The receptor comes from an adult in good health.

The CDR3 loop is CASSFSVRGYAGNTIYF. Written as DNA, the CDR3 is TGTGCCAGCAGCTTTAGCGTTCGGGGGTACGCTGGAAACACCATATATTTT. The J gene is TRBJ1-3, the V gene TRBV7-9; TRBD1 is a possible D gene (5 bases). The germline V gene has CDR1 SEHNR and CDR2 FQNEAQ (reference sequence). This CDR3 has 17 amino acids. V dropped 3 bases and J dropped 2 bases, with 17 bases sitting between them.